The 25 T cell receptor beta chains listed next were all sequenced from one sample in a study of T-cell reconstitution after alpha-beta-depleted transplantation in children. Unique molecular identifiers were built into the TCRbeta library. TCRdb analysed the PCR reads with MiXCR anew, one entry per CDR3 protein. The sample yields around 380,000 distinct CDR3 sequences, roughly 10% seen once. The starting material was PBMCs from the stem cell graft donor, obtained from the stem cell graft. All receptors come from a human donor who donated a stem cell graft to a child with acute myeloid leukemia.

Many counts were recorded for this clonotype. The chain employs TRBV12-3 or TRBV12-4 and TRBJ2-5; possible D gene TRBD1, 6 bases. The CDR3 consists of 13 residues. V lost 5 bases and J 1 base, leaving 8 bases between the germline ends. CDR3 protein: CASSRTVQETQYF. The CDR3 nucleotides read TGTGCCAGCAGTCGGACAGTCCAAGAGACCCAGTACTTC.

This chain links TRBV20-1 with TRBJ2-3; TRBD1 matches 8 bases. Germline CDR1 DFQATT, CDR2 SNEGSKA (reference sequence). CDR3 length: 18 residues. V lost 3 bases, J lost 0 bases, and 14 bases stayed unmatched. The CDR3: CSASGRQGPKPSTDTQYF. The CDR3 region has the DNA TGCAGTGCTAGTGGCCGACAGGGGCCGAAACCTAGCACAGATACGCAGTATTTT.

The rearrangement joins TRBV9 to TRBJ2-7; 9 bases align to TRBD1. CDR1 is SGDLS and CDR2 is YYNGEE in the germline V gene. V lost 5 bases and J lost 7; bases outside the gene matches: 10. CDR3 length: 14 residues. CDR3 residues: CASSETGGGSEQYF. The CDR3 nucleotides are TGTGCCAGCAGTGAAACAGGGGGCGGGTCGGAGCAGTACTTC.

The genes are TRBV5-6 and TRBJ2-3, with D possibly being TRBD1 (5 bases). V lost 4 bases and J 0 bases, leaving 12 bases between the germline ends. Germline loops: CDR1 SGHDT, CDR2 YYEEEE. This CDR3 has 15 amino acids. The CDR3 bases are TGTGCCAGCAGCGTGGACAAAACTAGCACAGATACGCAGTATTTT. Its protein product is CASSVDKTSTDTQYF. Looking up the rest from reference TRBV5-6 and TRBJ2-3 gives the full variable domain: DAGVTQSPTHLIKTRGQQVTLRCSPKSGHDTVSWYQQALGQGPQFIFQYYEEEERQRGNFPDRFSGHQFPNYSSELNVNALLLGDSALYLCASSVDKTSTDTQYFGPGTRLTVL.

This rearrangement joins TRBV5-1 to TRBJ2-2, with D possibly being TRBD2 (5 bases). Trimming stripped 5 bases from V and 1 base from J, with 12 bases between. Germline CDR1 is SGHRS and CDR2 is YFSETQ. The CDR3 length is 15 residues. CDR3 amino acids: CASRTAGLNTGELFF. The CDR3 DNA follows: TGCGCCAGCAGGACTGCGGGTTTGAACACCGGGGAGCTGTTTTTT.

This clonotype occurred once. The rearrangement links TRBV7-2 to TRBJ1-6; D perhaps matches TRBD1 (5 bases). This CDR3 comprises 14 residues. Germline V gene sequence: CDR1 SGHTA, CDR2 FQGNSA. Trimming left V 3 bases short and J 10 bases short, with 13 bases between. The CDR3 here is CASSFRRGGSPLHF. The CDR3 coding sequence is TGTGCCAGCAGCTTCAGACGGGGCGGCTCACCCCTCCACTTT.

A few counts support this clonotype. One junction end disagrees with the germline gene, perhaps due to a read error. The chain couples TRBV20-1 to TRBJ2-1; the match to TRBD2 covers 10 bases. The CDR3 sequence is 15 residues long. The germline V gene has CDR1 DFQATT and CDR2 SNEGSKA (reference sequence). Here the CDR3 DNA reads TGCAGTGCAAGAGACACTAGCGGGGCGCGCAATGAGCAGTTCTTC. Its translation is CSARDTSGARNEQFF.

This clonotype was observed a few times. The chain combines TRBV15 with TRBJ1-5; D is unclear. The CDR3 covers 13 residues. Germline lookup yields CDR1 LNHNV and CDR2 YYDKDF (reference sequence). Trimming shortened V by 3 bases and J by 8 bases, and 11 bases separated the two germline ends. CDR3 region: CATSSSNREPQHF. The DNA for the CDR3 is TGTGCCACCAGCAGCTCGAACCGGGAGCCCCAGCATTTT.

This clonotype was seen many times. The gene calls are TRBV27 and TRBJ1-1; D may be TRBD1 (6 bases). V lost 8 bases and J lost 10, with 17 bases in between. Germline V gene lookup returns CDR1 MNHEY and CDR2 SMNVEV (reference sequence). The CDR3 has 12 amino acids. CDR3 region: CASWTERRRAFF. The DNA of the CDR3 is TGTGCCAGCTGGACAGAGAGGAGGAGAGCTTTCTTT.

The CDR3 sequence: CASSLRGPAGRGWAQHF. The CDR3 DNA follows: TGTGCCAGCAGCTTGAGGGGGCCGGCAGGCAGGGGTTGGGCCCAGCATTTT. This chain uses TRBV5-6 with TRBJ1-5, with 7 bases lining up with TRBD1. Trimming cost V 1 base and J 11 bases; bases outside gene matches: 18. This CDR3 has 17 residues. Germline CDR1 SGHDT, CDR2 YYEEEE.

CDR3 DNA sequence: TGTGCCAGCACCCCGGGGGTCGGACCGACGAACACTGAAGCTTTCTTT. Translation gives CASTPGVGPTNTEAFF. The chain uses TRBV7-9 and TRBJ1-1, with D possibly matching TRBD1 (5 bases). Germline CDR1 and CDR2: SEHNR and FQNEAQ (reference sequence). V dropped 7 bases and J dropped 1 base, with 19 bases sitting between them. CDR3 size: 16 residues.

This clonotype was picked up a small number of times. The chain is built from TRBV28 and TRBJ2-5, with D possibly matching TRBD1 (6 bases). This CDR3 is built from 16 residues. Germline V gene sequence: CDR1 MDHEN, CDR2 SYDVKM. V lost 6 bases and J lost 2, with 19 bases in between. The CDR3 sequence: CASSSGLRGRQETQYF. The CDR3 region has the DNA TGTGCCAGCAGCTCCGGCTTGAGGGGGAGACAAGAGACCCAGTACTTC. The variable domain in full, completed from reference TRBV28 and TRBJ2-5, reads DVKVTQSSRYLVKRTGEKVFLECVQDMDHENMFWYRQDPGLGLRLIYFSYDVKMKEKGDIPEGYSVSREKKERFSLILESASTNQTSMYLCASSSGLRGRQETQYFGPGTRLLVL.

This chain joins TRBV18 and TRBJ2-5, with a weak D call TRBD1 (6 bases). V shed 1 base and J shed 0 bases, with 9 bases lying between them. Germline values: CDR1 KGHSH, CDR2 LQKENI. CDR3 length equals 15 residues. The CDR3 loop reads CASSPRQGNQETQYF. The CDR3 bases are TGTGCCAGCTCACCACGTCAGGGGAACCAAGAGACCCAGTACTTC.

This clonotype was found a few times. The genes are TRBV20-1 and TRBJ2-2, with TRBD2 identical over 12 bases. Per germline, CDR1 DFQATT and CDR2 SNEGSKA (reference sequence). Trimming at V came to 0 bases and at J to 3 bases, leaving 11 bases not matched to a gene. The CDR3 covers 19 residues. The CDR3: CSARDSHWLAGGHTGELFF. CDR3 nucleotide sequence: TGCAGTGCTAGAGATTCCCACTGGCTAGCGGGAGGGCACACCGGGGAGCTGTTTTTT.

V usage is TRBV20-1 and J usage is TRBJ2-3, with D unresolved. This CDR3 region has 13 residues. Germline V gene data show CDR1 as DFQATT and CDR2 as SNEGSKA (reference sequence). V was cut by 7 bases and J by 2 bases, with 13 bases left in between. CDR3 amino acids: CSVRARYTDTQYF. For the CDR3, the DNA is TGCAGTGTCCGAGCGCGATACACAGATACGCAGTATTTT.

This clonotype appeared a few times. The gene calls are TRBV11-1 and TRBJ2-1; D gene uncertain. Germline-derived CDR1 and CDR2 are SGHAT and FQDESV (reference sequence). V lost 5 bases to trimming and J lost 0 bases, with 8 bases between them. This CDR3 contains 14 residues. CDR3 amino acids: CASSVRVSYNEQFF. The CDR3, as DNA: TGTGCCAGCAGCGTACGGGTCTCCTACAATGAGCAGTTCTTC.

The gene calls are TRBV19 and TRBJ1-5, with 9 nucleotides matching TRBD1. There are 15 residues in the CDR3. V dropped 7 bases and J dropped 3; count of bases not matched to a gene: 7. CDR1 is LNHDA and CDR2 is SQIVND in the germline V gene (reference sequence). CDR3 sequence (DNA): TGTGCCAGTACTAGACGGGACAGGGACAATCAGCCCCAGCATTTT. Translated, it gives CASTRRDRDNQPQHF.

The J gene is TRBJ1-5, the V gene TRBV20-1; a possible D gene is TRBD1 (5 bases). The CDR3 loop spans 14 amino acids. V gave up 5 bases and J gave up 4 bases, with 15 bases separating them. Per germline, CDR1 DFQATT and CDR2 SNEGSKA (reference sequence). CDR3 protein: CSAEGNDRNQPQHF. For the CDR3, the DNA is TGCAGTGCTGAAGGAAATGACAGAAATCAGCCCCAGCATTTT.

V usage is TRBV20-1 and J usage is TRBJ2-1; 7 positions agree with TRBD2. This CDR3 spans 14 amino acids. Germline loops: CDR1 DFQATT, CDR2 SNEGSKA (reference sequence). Trimming removed 6 bases from V and 4 bases from J; junction bases left unmatched: 9. The CDR3 loop reads CSAPSGGGYNEQFF. For the CDR3, the DNA is TGCAGTGCCCCGTCGGGAGGCGGGTACAATGAGCAGTTCTTC.

This clonotype came up a few times. The V and J genes are TRBV3-1 and TRBJ2-4; D could derive from TRBD1 or TRBD2 (5 bases each). The CDR3 consists of 17 residues. V lost 1 base and J lost 0, with 13 bases in between. Germline CDR1 and CDR2: LGHDT and YNNKEL (reference sequence). CDR3 sequence: CASSQGEGHLAKNIQYF. The CDR3 region has the DNA TGTGCCAGCAGCCAAGGCGAGGGGCATTTAGCCAAAAACATTCAGTACTTC.

The V gene is TRBV10-3, the J gene TRBJ2-6, with D perhaps matching TRBD1 or TRBD2 (5 bases each). The CDR3 is 17 amino acids. Germline V gene sequence: CDR1 ENHRY, CDR2 SYGVKD. The ends were cut back, 3 bases at V and 4 bases at J, with 16 bases in the middle. CDR3: CAISDFEGTAGANVLTF. CDR3 coding DNA: TGTGCCATCAGTGACTTCGAGGGGACGGCGGGGGCCAACGTCCTGACTTTC.

The J gene is TRBJ1-1, the V gene TRBV25-1; D gene ambiguous. Trimming shortened V by 3 bases and J by 0 bases, and 8 bases separated the two germline ends. The CDR3 is 14 residues long. Germline assignment: CDR1 MGHDK and CDR2 SYGVNS. The CDR3 sequence is CASSDWNMNTEAFF. The CDR3, as DNA: TGTGCCAGCAGTGACTGGAACATGAACACTGAAGCTTTCTTT.

This clonotype was seen a few times. The chain links TRBV5-1 to TRBJ2-1, with D possibly TRBD2 on 7 matching bases. This CDR3 is 14 amino acids long. Trimming removed 7 bases from V and 4 bases from J, with 15 bases in between. The germline V gene has CDR1 SGHRS and CDR2 YFSETQ. CDR3 coding DNA: TGCGCCAGCGAGGTGGGGGGGCAGTACAATGAGCAGTTCTTC. It codes for CASEVGGQYNEQFF.

The gene calls are TRBV5-6 and TRBJ1-1, with 9 nucleotides matching TRBD1. This CDR3 contains 15 residues. V shed 4 bases, J shed 5 bases, and the junction held 9 bases outside the gene matches. The germline CDR1 and CDR2 sequences are SGHDT and YYEEEE. DNA of the CDR3: TGTGCCAGCAGCCGACCGGGACAGGGCGGAACTGAAGCTTTCTTT. Translating it yields CASSRPGQGGTEAFF.

Many counts were recorded for this clonotype. The chain has TRBV15 and TRBJ1-1; D gene ambiguous. This CDR3 is 13 amino acids long. Germline loops: CDR1 LNHNV, CDR2 YYDKDF (reference sequence). Between the trimmed V and J ends, which lost 0 bases and 2 bases, there was a span of 4 bases. The CDR3 sequence is CATSRDYNTEAFF. For the CDR3, the DNA is TGTGCCACCAGCAGAGACTATAACACTGAAGCTTTCTTT.